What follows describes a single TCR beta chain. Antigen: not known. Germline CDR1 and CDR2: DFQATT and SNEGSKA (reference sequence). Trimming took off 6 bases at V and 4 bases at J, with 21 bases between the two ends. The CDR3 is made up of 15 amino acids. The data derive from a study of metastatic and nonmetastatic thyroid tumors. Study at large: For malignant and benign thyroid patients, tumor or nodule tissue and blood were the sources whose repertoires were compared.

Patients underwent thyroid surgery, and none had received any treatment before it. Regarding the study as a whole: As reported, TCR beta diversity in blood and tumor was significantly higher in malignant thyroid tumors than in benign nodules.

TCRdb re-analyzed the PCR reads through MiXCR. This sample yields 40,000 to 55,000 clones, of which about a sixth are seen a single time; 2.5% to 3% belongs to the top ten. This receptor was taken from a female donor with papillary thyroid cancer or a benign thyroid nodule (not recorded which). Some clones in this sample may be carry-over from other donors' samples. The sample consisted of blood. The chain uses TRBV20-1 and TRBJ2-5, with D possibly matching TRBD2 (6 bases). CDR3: CSANGKQGGGETQYF. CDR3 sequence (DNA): TGCAGTGCGAATGGAAAGCAGGGAGGCGGAGAGACCCAGTACTTC.